The sequence of this T cell receptor beta chain was determined in a study of blood T cell repertoires in COVID-19. The repertoire was sequenced with immunoSEQ multiplex PCR; TCRdb's copy has only in-frame clones and lacks some. The sample records 70,000 to 95,000 clones, 70% to 90% being singletons. There are 18 residues in the CDR3. Germline CDR1 SNHLY, CDR2 FYNNEI. V shed 6 bases and J 0 bases; nucleotides not matched to a gene: 12. The TCR sequence derives from a man over 45 with COVID-19, enrolled during active disease. The V gene is TRBV2, the J gene TRBJ1-3, with 9 nucleotides matching TRBD1. The sample taken for sequencing was peripheral blood. DNA of the CDR3: TGTGCCAGCAGACCACTGGGACAGGGCCTCTTCTCTGGAAACACCATATATTTT. Its protein is CASRPLGQGLFSGNTIYF.